Listed below are T cell receptor beta chains from one sample, sequenced in a study of blood T cells in healthy people across ages. TCRdb re-analysed the 5' RACE reads in MiXCR, keeping a single row per CDR3 protein. Of approximately 1,700,000 distinct CDR3 sequences in the sample, 39% were seen once. The source material was blood. These receptors all come from a human donor in good health. CDR3s include the opening cysteine and the closing phenylalanine or tryptophan. Fields, in order: J gene, clone size, D gene, V gene, CDR3 DNA, CDR3 protein. D genes are given only for firm matches. Clone sizes are given selectively: once, few, many, or a class where the clone is expanded.

>TRBJ1-5|NA|NA|TRBV28
TGTGCCAGCAGTTGGACCTCGGGCAATCAGCCCCAGCATTTT
CASSWTSGNQPQHF
>TRBJ2-4|NA|TRBD2|TRBV6-2/TRBV6-3
TGTGCCAGCAGTTACAGTTCCGGGGGGGACATTCAGTACTTC
CASSYSSGGDIQYF
>TRBJ1-4|few|NA|TRBV29-1
TGCAGCGTTGAGGGAGGGGATAATGAAAAACTGTTTTTT
CSVEGGDNEKLFF
>TRBJ2-3|few|TRBD1|TRBV10-3
TGTGCCATCAGCGAACAGGGGTATGGGACAGATACGCAGTATTTT
CAISEQGYGTDTQYF
>TRBJ2-3|NA|TRBD2|TRBV9
TGTGCCAGCAGCCCGGTTTCGCGGGGGGGCGAGGCAGATACGCAGTATTTT
CASSPVSRGGEADTQYF
>TRBJ1-3|once|NA|TRBV5-1
TGCGCCAGCAGCTTGTCCTCCCTCACCTATGGAAACACCATATATTTT
CASSLSSLTYGNTIYF
>TRBJ1-2|NA|NA|TRBV7-2
TGTGCCAGCAGCTATACAGGTGTAGAAGGCTACACCTTC
CASSYTGVEGYTF
>TRBJ1-2|NA|NA|TRBV7-9
TGTGCCAGCAGCTTAGGGGGTCTAAGAGGAGGCTACACCTTC
CASSLGGLRGGYTF
>TRBJ2-1|NA|NA|TRBV24-1
TGTGCCACCAGTGATATTTGGGACACAAATAATGAGCAGTTCTTC
CATSDIWDTNNEQFF
>TRBJ2-1|NA|TRBD2|TRBV5-1
TGCGCCAGCAGCCGGGGACTAGCGGGGGGTCCGATTTGGGATGAGCAGTTCTTC
CASSRGLAGGPIWDEQFF
>TRBJ2-6|NA|NA|TRBV24-1
TGTGCCACCTCAGGGGACTCGGGGGCCAACGTCCTGACTTTC
CATSGDSGANVLTF
>TRBJ2-5|few|NA|TRBV7-8
TGTGCCAGCACCGTGACGTCAGGGTACCAAGAGACCCAGTACTTC
CASTVTSGYQETQYF
>TRBJ2-4|few|NA|TRBV3-1
TGTGCCAGCAGCCAAACCAGCCAAAACATTCAGTACTTC
CASSQTSQNIQYF
>TRBJ1-2|few|TRBD1|TRBV12-3/TRBV12-4
TGTGCCAGCAGTTTGGAGGGGGCCCCCTTGCTTGGGGGCTACACCTTC
CASSLEGAPLLGGYTF
>TRBJ1-6|NA|TRBD1|TRBV11-3
TGTGCCAGCAGTTCCTCCCGGGGACAGGGGGCATCCCTCCACTTT
CASSSSRGQGASLHF
>TRBJ2-3|NA|NA|TRBV29-1
TGCAGCGTCCTAAGGGGGTCGGCCACAGATACGCAGTATTTT
CSVLRGSATDTQYF
>TRBJ2-5|few|TRBD1|TRBV28
TGTGCCAGCAGCAATACAGGGGGCTGGCAAGAGACCCAGTACTTC
CASSNTGGWQETQYF
>TRBJ2-7|NA|NA|TRBV29-1
TGCAGCGTTGAAGCGGTGGGAAGTCGGTACTTC
CSVEAVGSRYF
>TRBJ2-1|NA|TRBD1|TRBV7-9
TGTGCCAGCAGCTGCTCCCAGGACAGGGGGTTCTTC
CASSCSQDRGFF
>TRBJ1-2|NA|NA|TRBV4-2
TGTGCCAGCAGCCAAGAACCCGCTAACTATGGCTACACCTTC
CASSQEPANYGYTF
>TRBJ2-5|few|TRBD2|TRBV4-1
TGCGCCAGCAGCCAAGAAGGGGGACTAGGTGTGGAGACCCAGTACTTC
CASSQEGGLGVETQYF
>TRBJ2-5|many|TRBD1|TRBV29-1
TGCAGCGTTGCCGGGACAGGGGGGGAGACCCAGTACTTC
CSVAGTGGETQYF
>TRBJ1-2|few|NA|TRBV12-3/TRBV12-4
TGTGCCAGCAGTTTGGGCAGAGGATCGGGAGGCTACACCTTC
CASSLGRGSGGYTF
>TRBJ2-7|NA|TRBD2|TRBV12-3/TRBV12-4
TGTGCCAGCAGATGGGGGAGGGACGCCTACGAGCAGTACTTC
CASRWGRDAYEQYF
>TRBJ2-3|NA|NA|TRBV6-1
TGTGCCGGCACAAGGGTTCCTAGCACAGATACGCAGTATTTT
CAGTRVPSTDTQYF
>TRBJ2-5|few|NA|TRBV4-3
TGCGCCAGCAGCCAAAGCGTGAGCCAAGAGACCCAGTACTTC
CASSQSVSQETQYF
>TRBJ1-2|few|NA|TRBV20-1
TGCAGTGCCGAATGGCAGGGAAACTCTGTTGGCTACACCTTC
CSAEWQGNSVGYTF
>TRBJ2-1|NA|NA|TRBV5-6
TGTGTCAGCAGCCTGGGAGGGGGGGCCTCCTACAATGAGCAGTTCTTC
CVSSLGGGASYNEQFF
>TRBJ2-3|NA|NA|TRBV14
TGTGCCAGCAGCAAGGGGGGGTCAGATGCGCAGTATTTT
CASSKGGSDAQYF
>TRBJ2-5|few|NA|TRBV5-5
TGTGCCAGCAGCTGGGCCTTATCGTACCAAGAGACCCAGTACTTC
CASSWALSYQETQYF
>TRBJ2-3|few|TRBD1|TRBV4-3
TGCGCCAGCAGCCAAGTAGACAGGGGAGATACGCAGTATTTT
CASSQVDRGDTQYF
>TRBJ2-3|NA|TRBD2|TRBV5-1
TGCGCCAGCAGCCTTCGACTAGCGGGGCTTGGGGATACGCAGTATTTT
CASSLRLAGLGDTQYF
>TRBJ2-2|NA|TRBD2|TRBV12-3/TRBV12-4
TGTGCCAGCAGTTTCCGGACTAGCGGGGGTACGAACACCGGGGAGCTGTTTTTT
CASSFRTSGGTNTGELFF
>TRBJ1-2|NA|NA|TRBV29-1
TGCAGCGAAAGAGCCGGGACCCATCCTAACTATGGCTACACCTTC
CSERAGTHPNYGYTF
>TRBJ2-1|few|NA|TRBV12-3/TRBV12-4
TGTGCCAGCAGCCAACCCCGAGCAGGCAATGAGCAGTTCTTC
CASSQPRAGNEQFF
>TRBJ2-7|NA|TRBD2|TRBV9
TGTGCCAGCAGCCCCCGGACTAGCGGGGGAGACTACGAGCAGTACTTC
CASSPRTSGGDYEQYF
>TRBJ1-2|NA|NA|TRBV24-1
TGTGTCACCGGTGAAGCTCCGGGACACCTAAACTATGGCTACACCTTC
CVTGEAPGHLNYGYTF
>TRBJ1-1|few|NA|TRBV6-5
TGTGCCAGCAGACTCGTCCGGGACACTGAAGCTTTCTTT
CASRLVRDTEAFF
>TRBJ2-3|few|TRBD1|TRBV9
TGTGCCAGCAGCGTAGCTACAGGGGGTATGACAGATACGCAGTATTTT
CASSVATGGMTDTQYF
>TRBJ2-1|NA|NA|TRBV7-9
TGTGCCATAAGCCGGGATTCGAGCTCCTACAATGAGCAGTTCTTC
CAISRDSSSYNEQFF
>TRBJ1-2|few|TRBD1|TRBV10-3
TGTGCCATCAGTGAGTCGATCAGGGGGCTGGATGGCTACACCTTC
CAISESIRGLDGYTF
>TRBJ2-1|few|TRBD1|TRBV6-5
TGTGCCAGCAGTTACTCTGACAGGGGGTATGAGCAGTTCTTC
CASSYSDRGYEQFF
>TRBJ2-5|many|NA|TRBV5-4
TGTGCCAGCAGCTTGCCAGGCAGGGAGACCCAGTACTTC
CASSLPGRETQYF
>TRBJ2-7|NA|NA|TRBV11-2
TGTGCCAGCAGCGCACAGGGTCGCTTCGTCCGCGAGCAGTACTTC
CASSAQGRFVREQYF
>TRBJ1-2|NA|TRBD1|TRBV5-1
TGCGCCAGCAGCTTAATCCCCACAGGGGACCCTCGGGGGGATGGCTACACCTTC
CASSLIPTGDPRGDGYTF
>TRBJ2-3|NA|NA|TRBV7-6
TGTGCCAGCAGTTACCATTGGGATACGCAGTATTTT
CASSYHWDTQYF
>TRBJ2-1|NA|NA|TRBV11-2
TGTGCCAGCAGCGCCGGCCACAGTGAGCAGTTCTTC
CASSAGHSEQFF